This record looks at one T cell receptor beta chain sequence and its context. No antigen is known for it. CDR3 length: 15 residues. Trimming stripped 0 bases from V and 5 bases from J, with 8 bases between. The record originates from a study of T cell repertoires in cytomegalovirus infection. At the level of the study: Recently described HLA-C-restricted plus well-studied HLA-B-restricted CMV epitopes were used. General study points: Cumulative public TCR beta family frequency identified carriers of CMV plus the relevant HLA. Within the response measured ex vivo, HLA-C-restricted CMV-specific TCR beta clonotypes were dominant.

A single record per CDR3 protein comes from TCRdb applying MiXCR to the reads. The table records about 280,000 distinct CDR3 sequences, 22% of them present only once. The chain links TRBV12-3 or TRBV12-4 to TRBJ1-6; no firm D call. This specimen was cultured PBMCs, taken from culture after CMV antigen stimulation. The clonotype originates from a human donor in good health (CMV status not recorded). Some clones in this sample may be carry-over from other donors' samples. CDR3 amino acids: CASSLAGPNNSPLHF. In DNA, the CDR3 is TGTGCCAGCAGTTTAGCCGGACCTAATAATTCACCCCTCCACTTT.